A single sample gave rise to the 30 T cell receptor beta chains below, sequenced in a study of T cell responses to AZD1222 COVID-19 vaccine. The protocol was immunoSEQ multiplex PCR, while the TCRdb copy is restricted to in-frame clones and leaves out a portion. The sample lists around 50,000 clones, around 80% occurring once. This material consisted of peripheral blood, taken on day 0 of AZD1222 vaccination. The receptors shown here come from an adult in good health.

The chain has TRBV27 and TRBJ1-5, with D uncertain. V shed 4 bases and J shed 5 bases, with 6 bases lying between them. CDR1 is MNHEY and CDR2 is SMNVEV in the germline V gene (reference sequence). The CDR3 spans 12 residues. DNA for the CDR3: TGTGCCAGCAGTTACGGATATCAGCCCCAGCATTTT. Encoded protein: CASSYGYQPQHF.

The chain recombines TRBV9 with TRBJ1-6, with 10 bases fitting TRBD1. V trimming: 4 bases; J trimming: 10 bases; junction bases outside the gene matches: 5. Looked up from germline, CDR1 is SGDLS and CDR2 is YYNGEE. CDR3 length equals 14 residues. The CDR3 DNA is TGTGCCAGCAGCCCAGAGGGACAGGGGTCACCCCTCCACTTT. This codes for CASSPEGQGSPLHF.

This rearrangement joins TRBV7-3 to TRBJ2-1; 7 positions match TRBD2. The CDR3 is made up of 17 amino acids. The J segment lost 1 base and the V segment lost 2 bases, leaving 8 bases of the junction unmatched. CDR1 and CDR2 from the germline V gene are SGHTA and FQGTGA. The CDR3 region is CASSLGYGGGSYNEQFF. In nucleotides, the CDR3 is TGTGCCAGCAGCTTAGGATACGGCGGGGGATCCTACAATGAGCAGTTCTTC. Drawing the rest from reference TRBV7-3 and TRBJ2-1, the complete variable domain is GAGVSQTPSNKVTEKGKYVELRCDPISGHTALYWYRQSLGQGPEFLIYFQGTGAADDSGLPNDRFFAVRPEGSVSTLKIQRTERGDSAVYLCASSLGYGGGSYNEQFFGPGTRLTVL.

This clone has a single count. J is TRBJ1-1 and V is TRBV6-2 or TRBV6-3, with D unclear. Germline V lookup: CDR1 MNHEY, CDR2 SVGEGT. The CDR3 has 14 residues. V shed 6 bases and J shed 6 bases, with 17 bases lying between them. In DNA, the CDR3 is TGTGCCAGCAGCCGGTCTTTGGGTAAACCTGAAGCTTTCTTT. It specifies CASSRSLGKPEAFF.

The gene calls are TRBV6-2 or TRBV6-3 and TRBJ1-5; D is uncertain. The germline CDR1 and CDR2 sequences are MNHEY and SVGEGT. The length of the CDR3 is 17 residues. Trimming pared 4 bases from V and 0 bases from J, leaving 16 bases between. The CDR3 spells CASSSLEAGFSNQPQHF. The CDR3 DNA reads TGTGCCAGCAGTTCCCTCGAGGCCGGCTTTAGCAATCAGCCCCAGCATTTT.

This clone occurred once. The CDR3 DNA is TGTGCCAGCAGTCCCGTAAAGTACAATCAGCCCCAGCATTTT. Amino acid sequence: CASSPVKYNQPQHF. V is TRBV28 and J is TRBJ1-5, with D hard to call. There are 14 residues in the CDR3. The germline CDR1 and CDR2 sequences are MDHEN and SYDVKM. V was clipped by 5 bases and J by 3 bases, with 11 bases between them.

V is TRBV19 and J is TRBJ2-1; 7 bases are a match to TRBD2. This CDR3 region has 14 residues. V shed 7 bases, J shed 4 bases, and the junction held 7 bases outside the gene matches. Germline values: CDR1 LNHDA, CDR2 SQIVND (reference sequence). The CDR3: CASTRGTTYNEQFF. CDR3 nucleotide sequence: TGTGCCAGTACCCGGGGGACTACATACAATGAGCAGTTCTTC.

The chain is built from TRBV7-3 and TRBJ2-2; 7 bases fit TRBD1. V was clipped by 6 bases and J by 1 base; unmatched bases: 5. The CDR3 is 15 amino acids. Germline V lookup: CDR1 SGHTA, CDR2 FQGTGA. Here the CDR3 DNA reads TGTGCCAGCAGGAAGGGACAGCAGAACACCGGGGAGCTGTTTTTT. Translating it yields CASRKGQQNTGELFF.

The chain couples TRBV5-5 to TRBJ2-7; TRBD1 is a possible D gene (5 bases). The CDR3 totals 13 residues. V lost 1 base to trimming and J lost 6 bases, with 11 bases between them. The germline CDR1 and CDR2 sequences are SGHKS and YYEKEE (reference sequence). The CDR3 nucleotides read TGTGCCAGCAGCTTGACAGGATCGGGCGAGCAGTACTTC. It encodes CASSLTGSGEQYF.

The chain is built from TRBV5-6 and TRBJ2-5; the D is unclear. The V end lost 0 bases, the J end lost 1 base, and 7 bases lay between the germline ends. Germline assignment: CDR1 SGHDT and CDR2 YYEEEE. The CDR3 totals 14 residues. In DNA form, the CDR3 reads TGTGCCAGCAGCTTGGGCCTAGTCCAAGAGACCCAGTACTTC. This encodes CASSLGLVQETQYF.

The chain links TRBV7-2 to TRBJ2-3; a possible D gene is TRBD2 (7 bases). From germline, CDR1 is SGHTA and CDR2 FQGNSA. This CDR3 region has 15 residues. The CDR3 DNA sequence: TGTGTCGGTGCGAGGGGGGGTGCTAGCACAGATACGCAGTATTTT. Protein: CVGARGGASTDTQYF.

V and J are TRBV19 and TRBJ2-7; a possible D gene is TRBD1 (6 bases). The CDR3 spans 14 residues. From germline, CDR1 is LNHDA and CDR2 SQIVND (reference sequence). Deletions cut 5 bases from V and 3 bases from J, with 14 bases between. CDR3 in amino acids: CASSSPGHIYEQYF. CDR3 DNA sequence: TGTGCCAGTAGTTCTCCGGGACATATCTACGAGCAGTACTTC.

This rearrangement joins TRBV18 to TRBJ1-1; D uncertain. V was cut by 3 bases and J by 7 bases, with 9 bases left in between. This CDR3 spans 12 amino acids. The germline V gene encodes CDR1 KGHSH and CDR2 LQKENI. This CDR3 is CASSPERGEAFF. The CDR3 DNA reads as TGTGCCAGCTCACCCGAGCGGGGTGAAGCTTTCTTT.

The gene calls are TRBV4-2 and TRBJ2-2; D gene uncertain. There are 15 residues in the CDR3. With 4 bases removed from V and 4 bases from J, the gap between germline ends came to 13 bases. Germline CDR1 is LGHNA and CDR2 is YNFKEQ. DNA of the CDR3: TGTGCCAGCAGCCGTTCGCGAGCGACCACCGGGGAGCTGTTTTTT. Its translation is CASSRSRATTGELFF.

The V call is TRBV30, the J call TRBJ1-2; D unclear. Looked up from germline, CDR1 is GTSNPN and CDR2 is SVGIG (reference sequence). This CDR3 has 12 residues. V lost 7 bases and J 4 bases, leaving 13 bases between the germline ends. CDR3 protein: CAFEGSGYGYTF. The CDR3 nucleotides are TGTGCCTTTGAAGGGTCGGGCTATGGCTACACCTTC.

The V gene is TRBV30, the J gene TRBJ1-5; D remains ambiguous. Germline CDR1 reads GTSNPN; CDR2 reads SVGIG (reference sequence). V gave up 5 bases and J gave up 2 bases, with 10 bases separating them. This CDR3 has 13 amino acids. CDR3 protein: CAWDDGGNQPQHF. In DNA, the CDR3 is TGTGCCTGGGACGACGGTGGCAATCAGCCCCAGCATTTT.

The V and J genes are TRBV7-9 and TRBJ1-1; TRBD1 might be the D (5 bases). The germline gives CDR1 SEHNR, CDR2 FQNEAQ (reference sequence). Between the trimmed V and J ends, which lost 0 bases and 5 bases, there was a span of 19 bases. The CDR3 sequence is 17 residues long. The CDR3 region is CASSLALQGIKFTEAFF. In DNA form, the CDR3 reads TGTGCCAGCAGCTTAGCGCTCCAGGGTATTAAGTTTACTGAAGCTTTCTTT.

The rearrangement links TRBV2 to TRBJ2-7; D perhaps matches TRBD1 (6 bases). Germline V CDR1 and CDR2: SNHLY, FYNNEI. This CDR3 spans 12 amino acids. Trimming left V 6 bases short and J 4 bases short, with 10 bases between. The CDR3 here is CASRDSLYEQYF. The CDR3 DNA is TGTGCCAGCAGGGACAGTCTGTACGAGCAGTACTTC.

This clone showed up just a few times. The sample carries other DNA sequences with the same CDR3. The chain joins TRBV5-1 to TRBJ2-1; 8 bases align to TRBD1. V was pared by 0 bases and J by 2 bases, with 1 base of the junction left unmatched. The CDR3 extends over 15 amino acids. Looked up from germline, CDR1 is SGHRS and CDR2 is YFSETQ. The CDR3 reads CASSLAGGAYNEQFF. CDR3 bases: TGCGCCAGCAGCTTGGCAGGGGGCGCCTACAATGAGCAGTTCTTC.

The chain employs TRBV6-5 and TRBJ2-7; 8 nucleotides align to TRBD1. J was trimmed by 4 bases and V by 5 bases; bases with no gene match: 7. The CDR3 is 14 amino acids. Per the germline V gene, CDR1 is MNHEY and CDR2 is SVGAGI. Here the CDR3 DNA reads TGTGCCAGCAGTCCCTCCGGACAGGGTTACGAGCAGTACTTC. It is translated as CASSPSGQGYEQYF.

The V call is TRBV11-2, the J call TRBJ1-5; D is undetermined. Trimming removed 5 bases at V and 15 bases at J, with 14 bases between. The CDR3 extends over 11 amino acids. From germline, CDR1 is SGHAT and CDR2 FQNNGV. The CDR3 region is CASSPSGGGHF. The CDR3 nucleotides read TGTGCCAGCAGCCCCTCTGGCGGCGGGCATTTT.

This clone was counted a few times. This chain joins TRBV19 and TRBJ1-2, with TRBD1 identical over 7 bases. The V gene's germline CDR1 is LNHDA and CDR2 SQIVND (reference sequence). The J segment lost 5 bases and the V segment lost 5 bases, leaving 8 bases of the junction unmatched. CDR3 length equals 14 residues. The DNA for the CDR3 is TGTGCCAGTAGTCCCCGGGACAGTCTTTATGGCTACACCTTC. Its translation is CASSPRDSLYGYTF.

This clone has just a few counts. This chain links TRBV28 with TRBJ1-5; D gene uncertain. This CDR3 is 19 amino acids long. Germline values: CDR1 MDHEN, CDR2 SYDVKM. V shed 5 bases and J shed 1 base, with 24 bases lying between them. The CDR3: CASSPLLSSGTRSNQPQHF. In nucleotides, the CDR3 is TGTGCCAGCAGTCCTCTGCTATCGTCGGGTACTCGGAGCAATCAGCCCCAGCATTTT.

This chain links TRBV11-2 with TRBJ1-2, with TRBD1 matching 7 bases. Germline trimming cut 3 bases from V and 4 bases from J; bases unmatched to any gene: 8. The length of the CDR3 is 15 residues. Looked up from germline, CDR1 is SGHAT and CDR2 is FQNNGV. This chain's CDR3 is CASSFRGGQIYGYTF. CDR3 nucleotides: TGTGCCAGCAGCTTTCGGGGGGGACAGATCTATGGCTACACCTTC.

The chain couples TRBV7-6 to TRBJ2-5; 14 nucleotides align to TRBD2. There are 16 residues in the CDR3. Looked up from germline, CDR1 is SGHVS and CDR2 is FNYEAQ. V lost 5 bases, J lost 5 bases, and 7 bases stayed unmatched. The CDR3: CASSTGTSGGGETQYF. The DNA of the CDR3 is TGTGCCAGCAGCACCGGGACTAGCGGGGGAGGGGAGACCCAGTACTTC.

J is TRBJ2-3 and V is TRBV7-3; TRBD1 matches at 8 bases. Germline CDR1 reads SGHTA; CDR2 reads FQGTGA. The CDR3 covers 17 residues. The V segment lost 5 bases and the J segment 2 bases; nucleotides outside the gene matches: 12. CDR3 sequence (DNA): TGTGCCAGCAGCCCAGGACAGGGCCTACGTGACACAGATACGCAGTATTTT. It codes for CASSPGQGLRDTDTQYF.

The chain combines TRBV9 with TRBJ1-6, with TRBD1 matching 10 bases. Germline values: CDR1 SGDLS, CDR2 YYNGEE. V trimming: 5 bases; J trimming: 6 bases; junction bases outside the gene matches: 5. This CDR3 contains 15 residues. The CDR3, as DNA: TGTGCCAGCAGGGGGACAGGGGTCCCTAATTCACCCCTCCACTTT. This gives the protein CASRGTGVPNSPLHF.

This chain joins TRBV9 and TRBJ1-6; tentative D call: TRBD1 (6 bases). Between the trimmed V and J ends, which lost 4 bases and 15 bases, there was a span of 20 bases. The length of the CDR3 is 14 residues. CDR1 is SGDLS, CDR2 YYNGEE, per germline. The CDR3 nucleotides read TGTGCCAGCAGCTCTTACGTGACAGGAGAACACCTCCACTTT. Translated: CASSSYVTGEHLHF.

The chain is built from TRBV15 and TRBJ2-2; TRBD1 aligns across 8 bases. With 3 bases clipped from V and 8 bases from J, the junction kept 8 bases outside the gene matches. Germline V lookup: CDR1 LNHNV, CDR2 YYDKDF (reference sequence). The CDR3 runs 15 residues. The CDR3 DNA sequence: TGTGCCACCAGCAGGGACAGGGCGAAAACTGGGGAGCTGTTTTTT. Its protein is CATSRDRAKTGELFF.

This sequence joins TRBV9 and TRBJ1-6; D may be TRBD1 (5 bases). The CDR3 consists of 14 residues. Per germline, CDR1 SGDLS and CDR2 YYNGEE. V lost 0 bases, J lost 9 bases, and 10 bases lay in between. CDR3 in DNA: TGTGCCAGCAGCGTAGGGCAGGGCGGTTCACCCCTCCACTTT. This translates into CASSVGQGGSPLHF. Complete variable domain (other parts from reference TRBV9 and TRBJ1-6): DSGVTQTPKHLITATGQRVTLRCSPRSGDLSVYWYQQSLDQGLQFLIQYYNGEERAKGNILERFSAQQFPDLHSELNLSSLELGDSALYFCASSVGQGGSPLHFGNGTRLTVT.